This T cell receptor (beta chain) was captured in a study of CD8+ T cells in alopecia areata. RNA extraction was followed by reverse transcription into cDNA, which acted as the sequencing template. Measured with immunoSEQ multiplex PCR; TCRdb has only the in-frame clones, and not every one. The sample is made up of roughly 120,000 clones, none counted only once. The CDR3 runs 15 residues. In germline, CDR1 is NSQYPW, CDR2 LRSPGD (reference sequence). This clone was recorded at least ten times. The antigen remains unidentified. Any gene name here is a mouse gene name. Coverage ceases 4 residues before the CDR3 finishes, and the germline J gene fills in the end. Study-level points and caveats: Sharing of TCRs across patients appeared less clear than in mice, possibly for HLA-related reasons.

The sample comprised lesional skin. The genes are TRBV1 and TRBJ2-5; 9 bases are shared with TRBD1. This receptor was obtained from a C3H/HeJ mouse with alopecia areata. Strain MHC haplotype: H2-k. CDR3: CTCSAVDRGGDTQYF. Partial CDR3 DNA: TGCACCTGCAGTGCCGTGGACAGGGGTGGGGAC.